The 29 T cell receptor beta chains given below trace back to one sample, sequenced in a study of CXCR3-negative and CXCR3-positive naive CD8 T cells. UMI-labeled 5' RACE yielded the TRB cDNA libraries. One entry per CDR3 protein, without DNA, is what TCRdb gives after re-calling the 5' RACE reads. Its clone listing holds about 56,000 distinct CDR3 sequences. What was sequenced was memory CD8+ T cells from blood. These receptors were obtained from a human donor in good health. Some clones in this sample may be carry-over from other donors' samples.

The chain uses TRBV6-2 or TRBV6-3 and TRBJ1-5; TCRdb picks TRBD1, but there is no DNA to check that call. Looked up from germline, CDR1 is MNHEY and CDR2 is SVGEGT. The CDR3 totals 16 residues. The CDR3 sequence is CASIPGAGGIYQPQHF.

The V call is TRBV2, the J call TRBJ2-6; TCRdb outputs TRBD1, but without DNA this stays unchecked. The CDR3 is 18 residues long. CDR1 and CDR2 (germline): SNHLY, FYNNEI. This CDR3 reads CASREPGQAPSGANVLTF. The full variable domain, rest sourced from reference TRBV2 and TRBJ2-6, is EPEVTQTPSHQVTQMGQEVILRCVPISNHLYFYWYRQILGQKVEFLVSFYNNEISEKSEIFDDQFSVERPDGSNFTLKIRSTKLEDSAMYFCASREPGQAPSGANVLTFGAGSRLTVL.

The rearrangement uses TRBV3-1 and TRBJ2-3; absent DNA, TCRdb's TRBD2 call cannot be checked. The CDR3 is 17 residues long. Germline values: CDR1 LGHDT, CDR2 YNNKEL (reference sequence). The CDR3 protein is CASSQDRAGGPTDTQYF.

The chain has TRBV12-3 or TRBV12-4 and TRBJ2-1; there is no DNA to check the TCRdb D call of TRBD1. This CDR3 is built from 14 residues. CDR3 sequence: CASSPLQGYNEQFF.

CDR3 region: CASSLNTLDEQFF. V gene TRBV7-3 combines with J gene TRBJ2-1. The CDR3 length is 13 residues. Germline V gene lookup returns CDR1 SGHTA and CDR2 FQGTGA.

This chain uses TRBV9 with TRBJ1-6; lacking DNA, the TRBD1 call made by TCRdb goes unchecked. This CDR3 spans 15 amino acids. Germline V gene lookup returns CDR1 SGDLS and CDR2 YYNGEE. The CDR3 protein is CASSPRDSYNSPLHF.

The chain links TRBV7-9 to TRBJ2-7; TCRdb's D call, TRBD1, is unchecked because there is no DNA. This CDR3 is 16 amino acids long. CDR1 and CDR2 (germline): SEHNR, FQNEAQ (reference sequence). CDR3 region: CASSPPALVSSYEQYF. Together with reference TRBV7-9 and TRBJ2-7, the CDR3 gives the full variable domain: DTGVSQNPRHKITKRGQNVTFRCDPISEHNRLYWYRQTLGQGPEFLTYFQNEAQLEKSRLLSDRFSAERPKGSFSTLEIQRTEQGDSAMYLCASSPPALVSSYEQYFGPGTRLTVT.

The rearrangement joins TRBV15 to TRBJ2-7. Germline CDR1 reads LNHNV; CDR2 reads YYDKDF (reference sequence). The CDR3 loop spans 15 amino acids. The CDR3 sequence is CATSRGYLTSTQQYF.

J is TRBJ1-2 and V is TRBV4-3. The CDR3 runs 17 residues. CDR1 and CDR2 from the germline V gene are LGHNA and YSLEER. CDR3: CASSQPTRDGVNYGYTF.

The chain has TRBV29-1 and TRBJ2-1; TCRdb selects TRBD2, and the lack of DNA leaves this call unchecked. Germline V CDR1 and CDR2: SQVTM, ANQGSEA. The CDR3 runs 13 residues. CDR3 amino acids: CSVSAGGPGEQFF.

The genes are TRBV2 and TRBJ2-7; lacking DNA, the TRBD1 call made by TCRdb goes unchecked. This CDR3 is built from 17 residues. CDR1 and CDR2 (germline): SNHLY, FYNNEI. The CDR3 sequence is CASRSGGVRQELYEQYF.

The CDR3 region is CASRLGTSFVGAQETQYF. V and J are TRBV5-5 and TRBJ2-5; TCRdb's assignment of TRBD2 cannot be checked, as there is no DNA. The CDR3 runs 18 residues. Germline V gives CDR1 SGHKS, CDR2 YYEKEE (reference sequence).

According to its frequency, this clonotype is medium-sized. The chain carries TRBV6-2 or TRBV6-3 and TRBJ2-1; there is no DNA to check the TCRdb D call of TRBD2. The length of the CDR3 is 14 residues. Germline loops: CDR1 MNHEY, CDR2 SVGEGT. CDR3: CASSYSGLHNEQFF.

The V gene is TRBV7-6, the J gene TRBJ2-5. CDR3 size: 14 residues. Germline V lookup: CDR1 SGHVS, CDR2 FNYEAQ. This CDR3 is CASRQIIRQETQYF.

The chain couples TRBV7-6 to TRBJ2-7; TCRdb designates TRBD1, a call that cannot be tested without DNA. The CDR3 contains 15 residues. The germline gives CDR1 SGHVS, CDR2 FNYEAQ. This chain's CDR3 is CASSPGRTDSYEQYF.

J is TRBJ1-1 and V is TRBV27. The germline V gene has CDR1 MNHEY and CDR2 SMNVEV (reference sequence). The CDR3 contains 12 residues. CDR3 loop: CASSKGNTEAFF.

The chain recombines TRBV7-2 with TRBJ2-3; TCRdb proposes TRBD1, but this gene call is untestable without DNA. The CDR3 runs to 16 residues. Germline CDR1 is SGHTA and CDR2 is FQGNSA. CDR3 in amino acids: CASSLDSGSPTDTQYF.

The V and J genes are TRBV29-1 and TRBJ2-7; TCRdb proposes TRBD1, but this gene call is untestable without DNA. The CDR3 length is 14 residues. CDR1 is SQVTM and CDR2 is ANQGSEA in the germline V gene. The CDR3 protein is CSVEEGQGAYEQYF.

This chain's CDR3 is CASSLAQEGVYGYTF. The genes are TRBV7-3 and TRBJ1-2. The length of the CDR3 is 15 residues. The germline V gene has CDR1 SGHTA and CDR2 FQGTGA.

The chain joins TRBV12-3 or TRBV12-4 to TRBJ2-1; TCRdb's D call of TRBD2 is untestable without DNA. The CDR3 has 17 amino acids. The CDR3 spells CASSPGTSGGANNEQFF.

The chain has TRBV12-3 or TRBV12-4 and TRBJ1-6; TCRdb indicates TRBD1, and absent DNA this call remains unverified. The CDR3 sequence is 15 residues long. The CDR3 loop is CASSLPEARVSPLHF.

This rearrangement joins TRBV20-1 to TRBJ1-1; the D call from TCRdb, TRBD1, cannot be confirmed without DNA. This CDR3 spans 13 amino acids. Per the germline V gene, CDR1 is DFQATT and CDR2 is SNEGSKA (reference sequence). This CDR3 reads CSARVQGSPEAFF.

The V gene is TRBV6-4, the J gene TRBJ1-2; there is no DNA to check the TCRdb D call of TRBD1. The CDR3 totals 13 residues. Germline assignment: CDR1 MRHNA and CDR2 SNTAGT. The CDR3 is CASSSTETGGYTF.

The chain couples TRBV29-1 to TRBJ2-5; TCRdb indicates TRBD1, and absent DNA this call remains unverified. The CDR3 has 13 residues. CDR1 is SQVTM, CDR2 ANQGSEA, per germline. CDR3 loop: CSVDSGMEETQYF.

The chain carries TRBV4-1 and TRBJ2-7; the D call from TCRdb, TRBD1, cannot be confirmed without DNA. Germline values: CDR1 MGHRA, CDR2 YSYEKL. The CDR3 is 14 residues long. The CDR3 sequence is CASSHPGQGYEQYF.

CDR3 loop: CAREVRRTGSTNTEAFF. The chain links TRBV27 to TRBJ1-1; as DNA is missing, the TRBD1 call by TCRdb cannot be tested. Germline V gene sequence: CDR1 MNHEY, CDR2 SMNVEV (reference sequence). The CDR3 extends over 17 amino acids.

This clonotype is called large based on its frequency. The chain employs TRBV28 and TRBJ2-5. The CDR3 totals 15 residues. Per the germline V gene, CDR1 is MDHEN and CDR2 is SYDVKM. The CDR3 sequence: CASSLLSGVQETQYF.

CDR3 loop: CASSLEAHQANYGYTF. The chain recombines TRBV7-2 with TRBJ1-2. CDR1 and CDR2 from the germline V gene are SGHTA and FQGNSA. The CDR3 runs 16 residues.

This chain connects TRBV18 to TRBJ2-1. The CDR3 totals 15 residues. CDR1 and CDR2 from the germline V gene are KGHSH and LQKENI. This CDR3 is CASSPLTYLNDEQFF.